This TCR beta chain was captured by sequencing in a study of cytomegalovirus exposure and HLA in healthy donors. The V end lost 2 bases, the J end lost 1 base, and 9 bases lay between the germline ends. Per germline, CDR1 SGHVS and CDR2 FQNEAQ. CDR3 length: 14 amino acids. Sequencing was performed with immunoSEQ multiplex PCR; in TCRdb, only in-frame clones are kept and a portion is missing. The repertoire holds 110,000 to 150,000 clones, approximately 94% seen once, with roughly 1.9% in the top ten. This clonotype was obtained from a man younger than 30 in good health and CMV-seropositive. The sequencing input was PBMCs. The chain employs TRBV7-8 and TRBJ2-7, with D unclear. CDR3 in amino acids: CASSLLGVSYEQYF. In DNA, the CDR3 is TGTGCCAGCAGCTTATTGGGCGTATCCTACGAGCAGTACTTC.